This T cell receptor (beta chain) was retrieved from a study of shared clonotypes between healthy human individuals. Generated by immunoSEQ multiplex PCR, the TCRdb table keeps only in-frame clones and is missing some. Of some 980,000 clones listed, 70% to 85% are singletons. Study outcomes and limitations: Blood was the sole source, and tissue repertoires probably differ.

This clone turned up a few times. The antigen is not known. Unmatched junction bases numbered 10, after V lost 8 bases and J lost 5 bases. Germline V gives CDR1 SGHAT, CDR2 FQDESV (reference sequence). This CDR3 has 14 amino acids. This sequence was found in a man aged 18-30 years in good health. The chain recombines TRBV11-1 with TRBJ2-5; 8 nucleotides match TRBD1. Sequenced: memory CD4+ T cells sorted from blood. Subset described: CD45RA-negative fraction. DNA of the CDR3: TGTGCCAGCGGCCAGGGACAGGAGGGCGAGACCCAGTACTTC. Amino acid sequence: CASGQGQEGETQYF.